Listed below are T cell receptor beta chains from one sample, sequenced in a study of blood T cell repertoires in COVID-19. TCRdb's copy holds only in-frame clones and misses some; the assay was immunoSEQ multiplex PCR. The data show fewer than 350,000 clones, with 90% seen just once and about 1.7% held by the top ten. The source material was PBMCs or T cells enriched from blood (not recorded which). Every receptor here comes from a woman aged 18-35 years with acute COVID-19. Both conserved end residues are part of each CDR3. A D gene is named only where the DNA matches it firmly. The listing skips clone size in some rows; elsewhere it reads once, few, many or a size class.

CDR3nt: TGTGCCAGCAGCTTCCATCAGGGGACCATTGGCTACACCTTC
CDR3aa: CASSFHQGTIGYTF
d_gene: .
abundance: .
len: 14
j_gene: TRBJ1-2
v_gene: TRBV11-1

CDR3nt: TGTGCCAGCAGCAGAGATTTCGGGATTTACGAGCAGTACTTC
CDR3aa: CASSRDFGIYEQYF
d_gene: .
abundance: .
len: 14
j_gene: TRBJ2-7
v_gene: TRBV6-5

CDR3nt: TGTGCCAGCAGCCACAGTCTCAGCTCCTATAATTCACCCCTCCACTTT
CDR3aa: CASSHSLSSYNSPLHF
d_gene: .
abundance: few
len: 16
j_gene: TRBJ1-6
v_gene: TRBV4-2

CDR3nt: TGTGCCAGCAGTGAAGCGAGGGTCCCCCCGGCGGGCTACACCTTC
CDR3aa: CASSEARVPPAGYTF
d_gene: .
abundance: .
len: 15
j_gene: TRBJ1-2
v_gene: TRBV6-1

CDR3nt: TGTGCCAGCAGCAAAAGGGACAGGGGGGGAGTAGCGGGAGCTTTCACCGGGGAGCTGTTTTTT
CDR3aa: CASSKRDRGGVAGAFTGELFF
d_gene: .
abundance: .
len: 21
j_gene: TRBJ2-2
v_gene: TRBV21-1

CDR3nt: TGTGCCAGCAGCCAAGGCCCTGCGGGAGGGCCCTACGAGCAGTACTTC
CDR3aa: CASSQGPAGGPYEQYF
d_gene: TRBD2
abundance: .
len: 16
j_gene: TRBJ2-7
v_gene: TRBV4-2

CDR3nt: TGTGCCAGCAGCCAAGATTCCGCAGCGTACAATGAGCAGTTCTTC
CDR3aa: CASSQDSAAYNEQFF
d_gene: .
abundance: once
len: 15
j_gene: TRBJ2-1
v_gene: TRBV3-1/TRBV3-2

CDR3nt: TGCGCCAGCAGCTGGGACTCTCTGAAGAACACCATATATTTT
CDR3aa: CASSWDSLKNTIYF
d_gene: .
abundance: .
len: 14
j_gene: TRBJ1-3
v_gene: TRBV5-1

CDR3nt: TGTGCCAGTGCAGACACTAACTATGGCTACACCTTC
CDR3aa: CASADTNYGYTF
d_gene: .
abundance: .
len: 12
j_gene: TRBJ1-2
v_gene: TRBV28

CDR3nt: TGTGCCAGCAGCTTAGTGGTAGGACTAGCGGGAGTAGGTGAGCAGTTCTTC
CDR3aa: CASSLVVGLAGVGEQFF
d_gene: TRBD2
abundance: .
len: 17
j_gene: TRBJ2-1
v_gene: TRBV7-2

CDR3nt: TGTGCCAGTAGTATGGGACAGGACTATGGCTACACCTTC
CDR3aa: CASSMGQDYGYTF
d_gene: TRBD1
abundance: .
len: 13
j_gene: TRBJ1-2
v_gene: TRBV19

CDR3nt: TGTGCCAGCTCACCACGTGGTGTTTCGGGACAGGGGGCCAACGAGCAGTACTTC
CDR3aa: CASSPRGVSGQGANEQYF
d_gene: TRBD1
abundance: .
len: 18
j_gene: TRBJ2-7
v_gene: TRBV18

CDR3nt: TGTGCCAGCAGTGAACCCACCGACAGGACTGACAATGAGCAGTTCTTC
CDR3aa: CASSEPTDRTDNEQFF
d_gene: .
abundance: once
len: 16
j_gene: TRBJ2-1
v_gene: TRBV6-1

CDR3nt: TGTGCCAGCAGCTTAATCCAGGTTGGAGAGACCCAGTACTTC
CDR3aa: CASSLIQVGETQYF
d_gene: .
abundance: .
len: 14
j_gene: TRBJ2-5
v_gene: TRBV11-2

CDR3nt: TGCGCCAGCAGCACCCTCGATTGGACAGGGAAACCTTACACTAATGAAAAACTGTTTTTT
CDR3aa: CASSTLDWTGKPYTNEKLFF
d_gene: TRBD1
abundance: .
len: 20
j_gene: TRBJ1-4
v_gene: TRBV4-1

CDR3nt: TGTGCCAGCAGCCAACGACTAGAGGCCTACAATGAGCAGTTCTTC
CDR3aa: CASSQRLEAYNEQFF
d_gene: .
abundance: .
len: 15
j_gene: TRBJ2-1
v_gene: TRBV3-1/TRBV3-2

CDR3nt: TGTGCCAGCAGTCGAAGGGACAGCGGCGTAACCCAGTACTTC
CDR3aa: CASSRRDSGVTQYF
d_gene: TRBD1
abundance: once
len: 14
j_gene: TRBJ2-5
v_gene: TRBV27

CDR3nt: TGTGCCAGCTCACTAACCTATAGCTCCTACAATGAGCAGTTCTTC
CDR3aa: CASSLTYSSYNEQFF
d_gene: .
abundance: .
len: 15
j_gene: TRBJ2-1
v_gene: TRBV18

CDR3nt: TGTGCCAGCAGTTTGGCAGGGTCAAACTATGGCTACACCTTC
CDR3aa: CASSLAGSNYGYTF
d_gene: .
abundance: .
len: 14
j_gene: TRBJ1-2
v_gene: TRBV27

CDR3nt: TGTGCCAGCGTACAGAGTCGGCACACCGGGGAGCTGTTTTTT
CDR3aa: CASVQSRHTGELFF
d_gene: .
abundance: .
len: 14
j_gene: TRBJ2-2
v_gene: TRBV21-1

CDR3nt: TGTGCCGGTCAAGGGGCGTTGGACACCGGGGAGCTGTTTTTT
CDR3aa: CAGQGALDTGELFF
d_gene: .
abundance: .
len: 14
j_gene: TRBJ2-2
v_gene: TRBV30

CDR3nt: TGTGCCAGTAGTATGAGGGTCGGCTCCACAGATACGCAGTATTTT
CDR3aa: CASSMRVGSTDTQYF
d_gene: .
abundance: .
len: 15
j_gene: TRBJ2-3
v_gene: TRBV19

CDR3nt: TGTGCGTCGGAGCCGTGGGAGGGCCTGAGTGAGCAGTTCTTC
CDR3aa: CASEPWEGLSEQFF
d_gene: TRBD2
abundance: .
len: 14
j_gene: TRBJ2-1
v_gene: TRBV30

CDR3nt: TGCGCCAGCAGTGAGTCCACGCGATCCTATGGCTACACCTTC
CDR3aa: CASSESTRSYGYTF
d_gene: .
abundance: .
len: 14
j_gene: TRBJ1-2
v_gene: TRBV10-2

CDR3nt: TGTGCCAGCAGGGCGGGAGGAGGGCTCACAGATACGCAGTATTTT
CDR3aa: CASRAGGGLTDTQYF
d_gene: TRBD2
abundance: .
len: 15
j_gene: TRBJ2-3
v_gene: TRBV9

CDR3nt: TGTGCCAGCTCACCACCGGGACAGGCGAACACTGAAGCTTTCTTT
CDR3aa: CASSPPGQANTEAFF
d_gene: TRBD1
abundance: .
len: 15
j_gene: TRBJ1-1
v_gene: TRBV18

CDR3nt: TGTGCCAGCAACAGGGTAGCCGGGGAGCTGTTTTTT
CDR3aa: CASNRVAGELFF
d_gene: .
abundance: .
len: 12
j_gene: TRBJ2-2
v_gene: TRBV12-3/TRBV12-4

CDR3nt: TGCGCCAGCAGCCAGGATAACAGGTACGATTTCTCTGAAGCTTTCTTT
CDR3aa: CASSQDNRYDFSEAFF
d_gene: .
abundance: .
len: 16
j_gene: TRBJ1-1
v_gene: TRBV4-1

CDR3nt: TGTGCCAGCAGCGGACTAGCGGGATACAATGAGCAGTTCTTC
CDR3aa: CASSGLAGYNEQFF
d_gene: TRBD2
abundance: .
len: 14
j_gene: TRBJ2-1
v_gene: TRBV27

CDR3nt: TGTGCCAGCAGCGTAGCTGGTCTAGCGGGTCCCCAAGAGACCCAGTACTTC
CDR3aa: CASSVAGLAGPQETQYF
d_gene: TRBD2
abundance: .
len: 17
j_gene: TRBJ2-5
v_gene: TRBV9

CDR3nt: TGTGCCAGCAGCGTAGCTAGGGAGACCCAGTACTTC
CDR3aa: CASSVARETQYF
d_gene: .
abundance: .
len: 12
j_gene: TRBJ2-5
v_gene: TRBV9

CDR3nt: TGTGCCAGCAGCGTAGCGACAGGGAAGGACTATGGCTACACCTTC
CDR3aa: CASSVATGKDYGYTF
d_gene: TRBD1
abundance: .
len: 15
j_gene: TRBJ1-2
v_gene: TRBV5-6

CDR3nt: TGTGCCAGCACCCCCATGTGGGCAGGAGGGGACTCCTACGAGCAGTACTTC
CDR3aa: CASTPMWAGGDSYEQYF
d_gene: .
abundance: .
len: 17
j_gene: TRBJ2-7
v_gene: TRBV27

CDR3nt: TGTGCCAGTAGTATAGAAAGCCCCGATACGCAGTATTTT
CDR3aa: CASSIESPDTQYF
d_gene: .
abundance: .
len: 13
j_gene: TRBJ2-3
v_gene: TRBV19

CDR3nt: TGTGCCAGCTCACAACAACGGGACAGGGGGACTAATGAAAAACTGTTTTTT
CDR3aa: CASSQQRDRGTNEKLFF
d_gene: TRBD1
abundance: once
len: 17
j_gene: TRBJ1-4
v_gene: TRBV18

CDR3nt: TGTGCCACCAGTGATCTATCGGGGAGCTTGTCTGGCTACACCTTC
CDR3aa: CATSDLSGSLSGYTF
d_gene: .
abundance: .
len: 15
j_gene: TRBJ1-2
v_gene: TRBV24-1

CDR3nt: TGTGCCAGCAGTGAAGCATTAGCGGGGTTCACAGATACGCAGTATTTT
CDR3aa: CASSEALAGFTDTQYF
d_gene: TRBD2
abundance: few
len: 16
j_gene: TRBJ2-3
v_gene: TRBV2

CDR3nt: TGTGCCAGCAGACTGACGGGGGAGCCCCAGCATTTT
CDR3aa: CASRLTGEPQHF
d_gene: .
abundance: .
len: 12
j_gene: TRBJ1-5
v_gene: TRBV28

CDR3nt: TGTGCCAGCAGCCCTAGAACAGGGAACCACGAGCAGTACTTC
CDR3aa: CASSPRTGNHEQYF
d_gene: .
abundance: .
len: 14
j_gene: TRBJ2-7
v_gene: TRBV5-6

CDR3nt: TGTGCCAGCAGCCCCGGACCGGGACAGGCCCGACTTAAACTCGGGGAGCTGTTTTTT
CDR3aa: CASSPGPGQARLKLGELFF
d_gene: TRBD1
abundance: few
len: 19
j_gene: TRBJ2-2
v_gene: TRBV7-2

CDR3nt: TGTGCCAGCAGCCATACTAGCGGGAGTGGTAACGAGCAGTACTTC
CDR3aa: CASSHTSGSGNEQYF
d_gene: TRBD2
abundance: .
len: 15
j_gene: TRBJ2-7
v_gene: TRBV11-2

CDR3nt: TGTGCCAGCAGTTTAACGGCGGGCCCTGGGGGCTACACCTTC
CDR3aa: CASSLTAGPGGYTF
d_gene: .
abundance: .
len: 14
j_gene: TRBJ1-2
v_gene: TRBV27

CDR3nt: TGTGCCAGCAGCTTAGGGGTGGCAGGGAGGGACTATGGCTACACCTTC
CDR3aa: CASSLGVAGRDYGYTF
d_gene: .
abundance: .
len: 16
j_gene: TRBJ1-2
v_gene: TRBV11-2

CDR3nt: TGTGCCAGCAGCTTAAAAACTATCGGACTAGCGGGAGTTGGCGGGGAGCTGTTTTTT
CDR3aa: CASSLKTIGLAGVGGELFF
d_gene: TRBD2
abundance: .
len: 19
j_gene: TRBJ2-2
v_gene: TRBV7-2

CDR3nt: TGTGCCAGCAGCCAAGACACATTAGCGGGAGGAGAGCAGTTCTTC
CDR3aa: CASSQDTLAGGEQFF
d_gene: TRBD2
abundance: .
len: 15
j_gene: TRBJ2-1
v_gene: TRBV14

CDR3nt: TGTGCCAGCTCAACGGGGACAGAGACTAGCGGGAGGGCCACAAATGAGCAGTTCTTC
CDR3aa: CASSTGTETSGRATNEQFF
d_gene: TRBD2
abundance: .
len: 19
j_gene: TRBJ2-1
v_gene: TRBV18

CDR3nt: TGTGCCAGCAGCCTCACGGCAGATAGCATGAACACTGAAGCTTTCTTT
CDR3aa: CASSLTADSMNTEAFF
d_gene: .
abundance: .
len: 16
j_gene: TRBJ1-1
v_gene: TRBV27

CDR3nt: TGTGCCAGCAGCCTAGGATGGACAGGGATGAACACTGAAGCTTTCTTT
CDR3aa: CASSLGWTGMNTEAFF
d_gene: TRBD1
abundance: .
len: 16
j_gene: TRBJ1-1
v_gene: TRBV5-8

CDR3nt: TGCGCCAGCAGGAGACAGGGGGGTATAGGGGAGCTGTTTTTT
CDR3aa: CASRRQGGIGELFF
d_gene: TRBD1
abundance: .
len: 14
j_gene: TRBJ2-2
v_gene: TRBV10-2

CDR3nt: TGTGCCAGTAGTATTCGAGTAGCGGGACGCACAGATACGCAGTATTTT
CDR3aa: CASSIRVAGRTDTQYF
d_gene: TRBD2
abundance: .
len: 16
j_gene: TRBJ2-3
v_gene: TRBV19

CDR3nt: TGTGCCAGCTCACCAGCTTCAGCTAACTATGGCTACACCTTC
CDR3aa: CASSPASANYGYTF
d_gene: .
abundance: .
len: 14
j_gene: TRBJ1-2
v_gene: TRBV18

CDR3nt: TGTGCCAGCAGTGAATACCGGACAGGGCTTAACACTGAAGCTTTCTTT
CDR3aa: CASSEYRTGLNTEAFF
d_gene: TRBD1
abundance: .
len: 16
j_gene: TRBJ1-1
v_gene: TRBV2

CDR3nt: TGTGCCAGCAGCTCCGACAGGGGGCTTCAGCCCCAGCATTTT
CDR3aa: CASSSDRGLQPQHF
d_gene: TRBD1
abundance: .
len: 14
j_gene: TRBJ1-5
v_gene: TRBV5-5

CDR3nt: TGTGCCAGCGTTGACTACCGCCTCTCCTACGAGCAGTACTTC
CDR3aa: CASVDYRLSYEQYF
d_gene: .
abundance: .
len: 14
j_gene: TRBJ2-7
v_gene: TRBV28

CDR3nt: TGTGCCAGCAGCCCGGACTATTTCTACGAGCAGTACTTC
CDR3aa: CASSPDYFYEQYF
d_gene: .
abundance: once
len: 13
j_gene: TRBJ2-7
v_gene: TRBV7-9

CDR3nt: TGTGCCAGCAGTTCCCCAGGGAAGTTCCAGTACTTC
CDR3aa: CASSSPGKFQYF
d_gene: .
abundance: .
len: 12
j_gene: TRBJ2-7
v_gene: TRBV28

CDR3nt: TGTGCCAGCAGTGTCGGGACTAGCGGGAGCTATGAGCAGTTCTTC
CDR3aa: CASSVGTSGSYEQFF
d_gene: TRBD2
abundance: .
len: 15
j_gene: TRBJ2-1
v_gene: TRBV25-1

CDR3nt: TGTGCCAGCAGCTTTCGTCCGTACAATGAGCAGTTCTTC
CDR3aa: CASSFRPYNEQFF
d_gene: .
abundance: .
len: 13
j_gene: TRBJ2-1
v_gene: TRBV5-8

CDR3nt: TGTGCCAGCAGCCCCCGGGGGGGTAGCGGTACAGATACGCAGTATTTT
CDR3aa: CASSPRGGSGTDTQYF
d_gene: TRBD2
abundance: .
len: 16
j_gene: TRBJ2-3
v_gene: TRBV9